This T cell receptor beta chain was recovered during a study of Ad26.COV2.S vaccination and SARS-CoV-2 variants. Overall study context: In the study, Ad26.COV2.S was injected intramuscularly once, or twice 56 days apart.

Study-wide findings and caveats: Individuals receiving vaccine had higher spike-specific TCR breadth than placebo recipients did. Breadth of non-spike TCRs did not differ between vaccinees and placebo recipients.

Repertoires were generated with immunoSEQ multiplex PCR, while TCRdb's copy carries only in-frame clones and drops some. Counted here are 400,000 or so clones, 88% occurring once; the ten biggest clones make up under 4%. Described treatment: 19 received Ad26.COV2.S at low or high dose, single or two shots; a few received placebo; per-sample allocation not given. Sampling took place 63 days after the first vaccine or placebo injection. An adult of 18-55 years in Boston served as donor. CDR1 and CDR2 (germline): MNHNY, SVGAGI (reference sequence). This CDR3 spans 15 amino acids. V was shortened by 2 bases and J by 6 bases, with 16 bases between the two germline ends. Of note for this clone: What it binds is unknown.

This clonotype was obtained from a person aged 18-60 years who received the Ad26.COV2.S COVID-19 vaccine or a placebo. The chain joins TRBV6-6 to TRBJ1-1, with D maybe TRBD1 (5 bases). Sequenced here: peripheral blood, sampled in a trial of Ad26.COV2.S vaccine versus placebo. The CDR3 sequence: CASSYPRGVGAEAFF. The CDR3 nucleotides read TGTGCCAGCAGTTACCCACGTGGGGTGGGGGCTGAAGCTTTCTTT.